This T cell receptor (beta chain) is drawn from a study of lymphopenia after photon versus proton radiotherapy. The ends were cut back, 5 bases at V and 2 bases at J, with 8 bases in the middle. The CDR3 spans 14 residues. CDR1 is SGDLS and CDR2 is YYNGEE in the germline V gene. TCRdb's table, derived via immunoSEQ multiplex PCR, lists solely in-frame clones and lacks some. In the table there are roughly 150,000 clones, less than 90% of which are singletons. The chain combines TRBV9 with TRBJ2-6; D remains unclear. The material sequenced was peripheral blood, taken from a patient treated with photon-based radiotherapy. The TCR was taken from a man in his fifties or sixties with gastric cancer. The CDR3 is CASSQIAGANVLTF. Written as DNA, the CDR3 is TGTGCCAGCAGTCAAATCGCTGGGGCCAACGTCCTGACTTTC. The complete variable domain, with remaining parts taken from reference TRBV9 and TRBJ2-6, reads DSGVTQTPKHLITATGQRVTLRCSPRSGDLSVYWYQQSLDQGLQFLIQYYNGEERAKGNILERFSAQQFPDLHSELNLSSLELGDSALYFCASSQIAGANVLTFGAGSRLTVL.